These 13 T cell receptor beta chains originate from one sample sequenced in a study of T cells expressing NK-cell markers. Following a re-call of the 5' RACE reads, TCRdb has one entry per CDR3 protein and lacks DNA. The sample data list hundreds of thousands of distinct CDR3 sequences. Sequencing used blood T cells: a sorted CD56 or NKG2C T cell subset, CD4+ or CD8+ T cells, or bulk PBMC T cells (not recorded which). The source is a man aged 18 to 69 in good health.

The gene calls are TRBV11-2 and TRBJ2-3; the TRBD2 assignment by TCRdb is unverifiable without DNA. The CDR3 extends over 18 amino acids. The germline V gene encodes CDR1 SGHAT and CDR2 FQNNGV. The CDR3 loop is CASSTFPGLAGGTDTQYF. The whole variable domain, remainder taken from reference TRBV11-2 and TRBJ2-3, is EAGVAQSPRYKIIEKRQSVAFWCNPISGHATLYWYQQILGQGPKLLIQFQNNGVVDDSQLPKDRFSAERLKGVDSTLKIQPAKLEDSAVYLCASSTFPGLAGGTDTQYFGPGTRLTVL.

This chain joins TRBV3-1 and TRBJ1-2; TCRdb names TRBD1, which stays unverified in the absence of DNA. The length of the CDR3 is 17 residues. The germline gives CDR1 LGHDT, CDR2 YNNKEL (reference sequence). The CDR3 region is CASSQGSSGTGPYGYTF.

The rearrangement uses TRBV5-1 and TRBJ2-3; the D call of TRBD2 rests on TCRdb alone, since no DNA is present to check it. Germline V gene lookup returns CDR1 SGHRS and CDR2 YFSETQ. This CDR3 is 18 amino acids long. The CDR3 region is CASSLGLAGGLRTDTQYF. Full variable domain (missing parts from reference TRBV5-1 and TRBJ2-3): KAGVTQTPRYLIKTRGQQVTLSCSPISGHRSVSWYQQTPGQGLQFLFEYFSETQRNKGNFPGRFSGRQFSNSRSEMNVSTLELGDSALYLCASSLGLAGGLRTDTQYFGPGTRLTVL.

The chain couples TRBV7-7 to TRBJ2-1. CDR1 is SSHAT and CDR2 is FNYEAQ in the germline V gene (reference sequence). This CDR3 comprises 13 residues. CDR3 in amino acids: CASSSYQTHEQFF.

The chain is built from TRBV6-1 and TRBJ1-2; TCRdb indicates TRBD1, and absent DNA this call remains unverified. The CDR3 covers 12 residues. CDR1 and CDR2 from the germline V gene are MNHNS and SASEGT. The CDR3 here is CASSGQSLGYTF.

This chain joins TRBV7-6 and TRBJ2-3; lacking DNA, the TRBD2 call made by TCRdb goes unchecked. This CDR3 comprises 16 residues. Per germline, CDR1 SGHVS and CDR2 FNYEAQ. This CDR3 reads CASSLRSLAGGDTQYF.

The chain recombines TRBV5-1 with TRBJ1-4; the D gene TCRdb calls, TRBD1, cannot be checked with no DNA. CDR1 and CDR2 (germline): SGHRS, YFSETQ. This CDR3 region has 13 residues. Here the CDR3 reads CASGPGLGEKLFF.

The chain links TRBV19 to TRBJ2-1; TCRdb proposes TRBD1, but this gene call is untestable without DNA. This CDR3 has 14 amino acids. Germline loops: CDR1 LNHDA, CDR2 SQIVND (reference sequence). The CDR3 loop reads CASSMARAYNEQFF.

The rearrangement links TRBV18 to TRBJ2-7; TCRdb returns TRBD1, unconfirmable since there is no DNA. The CDR3 covers 17 residues. Germline V CDR1 and CDR2: KGHSH, LQKENI. The CDR3 protein is CASSPLPGQGGFWEQYF.

CDR3 region: CSVESRGGAGNEQFF. The rearrangement joins TRBV29-1 to TRBJ2-1; the D gene TCRdb calls, TRBD1, cannot be checked with no DNA. The CDR3 has 15 residues. The germline gives CDR1 SQVTM, CDR2 ANQGSEA.

J is TRBJ2-4 and V is TRBV11-2. CDR1 and CDR2 from the germline V gene are SGHAT and FQNNGV. This CDR3 is built from 13 residues. The CDR3 here is CASSLTTKNIQYF.

J is TRBJ2-5 and V is TRBV28. Germline V gene sequence: CDR1 MDHEN, CDR2 SYDVKM. The CDR3 consists of 13 residues. The CDR3 sequence is CASSFGQTETQYF.

The chain is built from TRBV5-1 and TRBJ2-2; TCRdb's assignment of TRBD1 cannot be checked, as there is no DNA. The CDR3 has 14 amino acids. Germline V CDR1 and CDR2: SGHRS, YFSETQ. The CDR3 spells CASSALRGTGELFF.